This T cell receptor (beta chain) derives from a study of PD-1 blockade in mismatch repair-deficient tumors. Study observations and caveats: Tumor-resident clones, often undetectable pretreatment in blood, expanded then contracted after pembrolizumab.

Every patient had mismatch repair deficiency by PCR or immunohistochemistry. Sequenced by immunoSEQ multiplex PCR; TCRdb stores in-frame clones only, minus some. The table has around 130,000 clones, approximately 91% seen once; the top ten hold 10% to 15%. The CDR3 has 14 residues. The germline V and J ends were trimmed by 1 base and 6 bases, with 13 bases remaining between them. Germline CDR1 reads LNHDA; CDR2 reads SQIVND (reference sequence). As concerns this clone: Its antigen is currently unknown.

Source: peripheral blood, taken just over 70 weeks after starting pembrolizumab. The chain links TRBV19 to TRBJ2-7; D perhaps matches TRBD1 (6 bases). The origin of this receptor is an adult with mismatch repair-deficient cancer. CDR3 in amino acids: CASSIGTEYAEQYF. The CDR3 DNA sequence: TGTGCCAGTAGTATAGGGACAGAATACGCCGAGCAGTACTTC.